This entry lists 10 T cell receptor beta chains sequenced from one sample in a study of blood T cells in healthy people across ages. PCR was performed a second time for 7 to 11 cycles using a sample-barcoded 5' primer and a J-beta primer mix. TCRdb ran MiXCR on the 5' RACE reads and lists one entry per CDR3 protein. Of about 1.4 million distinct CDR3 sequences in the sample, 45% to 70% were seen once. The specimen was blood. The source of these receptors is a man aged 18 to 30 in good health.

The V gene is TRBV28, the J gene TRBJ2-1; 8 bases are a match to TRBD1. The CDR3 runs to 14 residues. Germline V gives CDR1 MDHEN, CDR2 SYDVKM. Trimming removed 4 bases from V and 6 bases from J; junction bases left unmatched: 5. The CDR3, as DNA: TGTGCCAGCAGTTGGACAGGGCGGCTCAATGAGCAGTTCTTC. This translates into CASSWTGRLNEQFF.

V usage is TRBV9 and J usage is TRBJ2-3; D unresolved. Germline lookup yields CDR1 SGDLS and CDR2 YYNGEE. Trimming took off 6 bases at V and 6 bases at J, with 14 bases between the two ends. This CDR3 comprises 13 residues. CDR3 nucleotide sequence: TGTGCCAGCACCAGAATGCTACACGATACGCAGTATTTT. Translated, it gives CASTRMLHDTQYF.

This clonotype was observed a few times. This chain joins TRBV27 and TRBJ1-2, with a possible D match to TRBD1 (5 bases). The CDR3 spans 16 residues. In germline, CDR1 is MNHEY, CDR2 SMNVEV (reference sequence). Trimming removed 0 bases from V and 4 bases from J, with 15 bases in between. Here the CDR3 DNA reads TGTGCCAGCAGTTTATCGGGTTGGGGGGATCGCTATGGCTACACCTTC. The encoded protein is CASSLSGWGDRYGYTF.

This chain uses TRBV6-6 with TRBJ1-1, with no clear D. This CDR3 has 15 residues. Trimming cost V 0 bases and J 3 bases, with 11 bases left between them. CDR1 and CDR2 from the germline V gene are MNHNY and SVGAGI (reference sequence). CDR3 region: CASSYSMLDDTEAFF. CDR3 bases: TGTGCCAGCAGTTACTCGATGCTGGATGACACTGAAGCTTTCTTT.

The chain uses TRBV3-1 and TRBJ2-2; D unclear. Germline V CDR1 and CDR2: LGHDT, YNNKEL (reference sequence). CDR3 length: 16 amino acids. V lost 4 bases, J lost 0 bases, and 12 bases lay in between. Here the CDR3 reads CASSRPGQTNTGELFF. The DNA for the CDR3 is TGTGCCAGCAGCCGACCTGGGCAGACGAACACCGGGGAGCTGTTTTTT.

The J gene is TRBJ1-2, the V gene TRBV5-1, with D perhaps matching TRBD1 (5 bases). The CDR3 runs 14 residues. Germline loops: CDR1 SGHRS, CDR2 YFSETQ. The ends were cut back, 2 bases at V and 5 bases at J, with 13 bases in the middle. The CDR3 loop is CASSFVGGTYGYTF. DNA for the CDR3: TGCGCCAGCAGCTTCGTAGGCGGGACGTATGGCTACACCTTC.

CDR3 DNA sequence: TGTGCCAGCAGTACGGGGTATCAGCCCCAGCATTTT. Amino acids: CASSTGYQPQHF. This sequence joins TRBV12-3 or TRBV12-4 and TRBJ1-5; D is unclear. The V gene lost 5 bases and the J gene lost 5 bases, with 7 bases spanning the gap. This CDR3 is 12 amino acids long.

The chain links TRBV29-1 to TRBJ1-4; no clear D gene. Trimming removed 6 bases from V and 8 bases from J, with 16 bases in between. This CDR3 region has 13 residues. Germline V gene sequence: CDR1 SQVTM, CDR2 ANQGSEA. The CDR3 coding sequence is TGCAGCGTCGACCCGGGATTAGGGGAAAAACTGTTTTTT. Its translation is CSVDPGLGEKLFF.

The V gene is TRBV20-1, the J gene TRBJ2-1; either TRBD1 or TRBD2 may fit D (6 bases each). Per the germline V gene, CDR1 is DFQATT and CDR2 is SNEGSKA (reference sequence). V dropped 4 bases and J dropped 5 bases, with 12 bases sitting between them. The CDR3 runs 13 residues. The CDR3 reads CSATQEGDNEQFF. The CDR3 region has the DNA TGCAGTGCTACACAGGAGGGGGACAATGAGCAGTTCTTC.

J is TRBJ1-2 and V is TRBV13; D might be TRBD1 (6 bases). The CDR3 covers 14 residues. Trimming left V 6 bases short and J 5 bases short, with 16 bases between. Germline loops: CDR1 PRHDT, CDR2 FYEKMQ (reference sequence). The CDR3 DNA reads TGTGCCAGCAGTCCTAATCGAGGGGGATATGGCTACACCTTC. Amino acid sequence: CASSPNRGGYGYTF.